These T cell receptor beta chains were read from a single sample in a study of response to subunit inactivated influenza vaccine. TCRdb reprocessed the RT-PCR reads via MiXCR and lists one record per CDR3 protein. This sample has around 580,000 distinct CDR3 sequences; 14% occur once, and the top ten carry around 10%. Source: PBMCs from blood, taken 12 days after vaccination. These receptors came from a man in his fifties or sixties who received an inactivated influenza vaccine. Both conserved end residues are part of each CDR3.

V	J	CDR3
TRBV6-2/TRBV6-3	TRBJ2-6	CASSRDRAGANVLTF
TRBV29-1	TRBJ2-5	CSVSAGGETQYF
TRBV7-2	TRBJ2-5	CASSPWTPPETQYF
TRBV20-1	TRBJ1-2	CSAREPIGPYGYTF
TRBV5-1	TRBJ2-3	CASQPGLAGVGADTQYF
TRBV15	TRBJ2-7	CATSRDLTVYEQYF
TRBV3-1	TRBJ2-7	CASSPGITGEYEQYF
TRBV5-1	TRBJ2-7	CASSLDFFSYEQYF
TRBV6-1	TRBJ2-2	CASRRGLAGGTANTGELFF
TRBV29-1	TRBJ2-3	CSVGQGRDTQYF
TRBV18	TRBJ1-2	CASSPTMARAPGGYTF
TRBV4-2	TRBJ2-1	CASSQGIWSTRTNNEQFF
TRBV7-6	TRBJ2-7	CASSTGGNPTGPYPYEQYF
TRBV5-5	TRBJ1-3	CASSQMAQTGNTIYF
TRBV14	TRBJ2-1	CASSQVGGFLSYNEQFF
TRBV29-1	TRBJ2-1	CSVGDGVQSSYNEQFF
TRBV4-1	TRBJ2-7	CASSPRWGYEQYF
TRBV5-1	TRBJ1-1	CASSLVQGENTEAFF
TRBV3-1	TRBJ2-1	CASSLGTLSYNEQFF
TRBV12-3/TRBV12-4	TRBJ2-2	CASSPGQQRATGELFF
TRBV5-1	TRBJ2-5	CASSLGGRDRETQYF
TRBV12-3/TRBV12-4	TRBJ2-5	CASTWTGLETQYF
TRBV7-2	TRBJ1-1	CASSLQGTGVNTEAFF
TRBV7-9	TRBJ2-2	CASSQGQFNTGELYF
TRBV4-1	TRBJ2-7	CASSQLLVWTESSYEQYF
TRBV20-1	TRBJ1-1	CSARPSTGHTEAFF
TRBV12-3/TRBV12-4	TRBJ2-6	CASRVSGASGANVLTF
TRBV20-1	TRBJ2-2	CSARGRAGGPGTGELFF
TRBV2	TRBJ2-4	CASSEEAGQGNIQYF
TRBV5-1	TRBJ2-4	CASSLAQEGDIQYF
TRBV6-2/TRBV6-3	TRBJ2-5	CASSATTHAGETQYF
TRBV29-1	TRBJ2-2	CSVSNVGAGELFF
TRBV5-1	TRBJ2-2	CASLGLPGTGELFF
TRBV25-1	TRBJ2-2	CATLSSLPGELFF
TRBV28	TRBJ1-5	CASSTGGGQPQHF
TRBV7-2	TRBJ2-3	CASSLAGFRGRDTQYF
TRBV12-3/TRBV12-4	TRBJ1-3	CASSQDSGNTIYF
TRBV12-3/TRBV12-4	TRBJ2-7	CASSPGLTGQYF
TRBV28	TRBJ2-7	CASSRTSGTIGEQYF
TRBV6-2/TRBV6-3	TRBJ2-1	CASSYASSGGVYNEQFF
TRBV7-8	TRBJ1-1	CASSNTGVMNTEAFF
TRBV7-9	TRBJ2-1	CASSGIQGNEQFF
TRBV7-2	TRBJ2-5	CASSLRWGTSGGLQEIQYF